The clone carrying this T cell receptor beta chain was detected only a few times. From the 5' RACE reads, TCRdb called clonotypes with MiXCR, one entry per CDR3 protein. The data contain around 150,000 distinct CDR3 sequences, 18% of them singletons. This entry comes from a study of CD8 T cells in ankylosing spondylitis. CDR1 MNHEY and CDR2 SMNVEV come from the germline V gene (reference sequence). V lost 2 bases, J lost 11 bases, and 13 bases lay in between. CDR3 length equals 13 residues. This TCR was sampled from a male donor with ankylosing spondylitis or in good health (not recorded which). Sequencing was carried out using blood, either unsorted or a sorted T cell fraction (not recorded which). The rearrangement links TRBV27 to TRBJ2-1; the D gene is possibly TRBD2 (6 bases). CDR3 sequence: CASSLRRAGQQFF. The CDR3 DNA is TGTGCCAGCAGTTTACGCAGGGCGGGACAGCAGTTCTTC.